These 24 T cell receptor beta chains share one sample of origin, sequenced in a study of blood T cells in healthy people across ages. Using a J-beta primer mix together with a sample-barcoded 5' primer, a second PCR was run for roughly 6 to 12 cycles. Via MiXCR, TCRdb re-called the 5' RACE reads, giving one row per CDR3 protein. Here the sample spans about 1.8 million distinct CDR3 sequences, about 49% being singletons. The specimen was blood. Receptors originate from a woman between 40 and 55 years old in good health.

As for this clonotype: One end of the junction does not line up with germline, which may come from a read error. This rearrangement joins TRBV12-3 or TRBV12-4 to TRBJ2-5; no firm D call. The CDR3 sequence is 15 residues long. The CDR3 DNA follows: TGTGCCGGCAGTTTCCGCCTGGACCGGCAAGAGACCCAGTACTTC. Protein: CAGSFRLDRQETQYF.

This chain joins TRBV10-1 and TRBJ2-3; a possible D gene is TRBD1 (5 bases). Germline CDR1 reads WNHNN; CDR2 reads SYGVQD (reference sequence). This CDR3 is built from 13 residues. V was trimmed by 4 bases and J by 2 bases, leaving 7 bases between them. CDR3 loop: CASSGQLTDTQYF. DNA of the CDR3: TGCGCCAGCAGTGGACAGCTCACAGATACGCAGTATTTT.

The chain couples TRBV20-1 to TRBJ1-5, with D perhaps matching TRBD1 (6 bases). The CDR3 is 14 amino acids. Germline CDR1 DFQATT, CDR2 SNEGSKA (reference sequence). V lost 6 bases to trimming and J lost 3 bases, with 15 bases between them. The CDR3 is CSASRTAINQPQHF. The DNA of the CDR3 is TGCAGTGCAAGCCGGACAGCCATCAATCAGCCCCAGCATTTT.

The chain carries TRBV20-1 and TRBJ2-7, with 10 nucleotides matching TRBD2. CDR1 and CDR2 (germline): DFQATT, SNEGSKA (reference sequence). The length of the CDR3 is 12 residues. V was clipped by 6 bases and J by 4 bases; unmatched bases: 3. Written as DNA, the CDR3 is TGCAGTGCGACAGCGGGGGGGTACGAGCAGTACTTC. Residues: CSATAGGYEQYF.

This chain links TRBV4-2 with TRBJ2-7, with D tentatively TRBD1 or TRBD2 (5 bases each). The CDR3 consists of 12 residues. Trimming removed 6 bases from V and 7 bases from J, with 13 bases in between. CDR1 and CDR2 (germline): LGHNA, YNFKEQ. The CDR3 DNA reads as TGTGCCAGCAGACTCGGGACGGCGGAGCAGTACTTC. This sequence encodes CASRLGTAEQYF.

V usage is TRBV20-1 and J usage is TRBJ1-5; weak D call: TRBD1 (6 bases). Per germline, CDR1 DFQATT and CDR2 SNEGSKA (reference sequence). Trimming took 5 bases from V and 3 from J, leaving 11 bases between them. The CDR3 consists of 13 residues. The CDR3 reads CSAVRGNNQPQHF. CDR3 sequence (DNA): TGCAGTGCTGTCAGGGGAAACAATCAGCCCCAGCATTTT.

The CDR3 region has the DNA TGTGCCACCACCAGAAGGTTGGAGCCCCAGCATTTT. Protein product: CATTRRLEPQHF. The genes are TRBV28 and TRBJ1-5; D is uncertain. Germline CDR1 MDHEN, CDR2 SYDVKM. Trimming took off 10 bases at V and 8 bases at J, with 15 bases between the two ends. The CDR3 has 12 amino acids.

The chain recombines TRBV24-1 with TRBJ2-4; D gene uncertain. Trimming took 4 bases from V and 2 from J, leaving 11 bases between them. The CDR3 runs 15 residues. CDR1 and CDR2 (germline): KGHDR, SFDVKD. The CDR3 spells CATSDSQETKNIQYF. CDR3 sequence (DNA): TGTGCCACCAGTGACTCCCAGGAGACCAAAAACATTCAGTACTTC.

This rearrangement joins TRBV28 to TRBJ2-6; weak D call: TRBD1 (6 bases). V was pared by 6 bases and J by 4 bases, with 10 bases between. This CDR3 region has 14 residues. CDR1 is MDHEN, CDR2 SYDVKM, per germline. The CDR3 bases are TGTGCCAGCAGACGGACAGTCGGGGCCAACGTCCTGACTTTC. Amino acid sequence: CASRRTVGANVLTF. Supplemented by reference TRBV28 and TRBJ2-6, the full variable domain reads DVKVTQSSRYLVKRTGEKVFLECVQDMDHENMFWYRQDPGLGLRLIYFSYDVKMKEKGDIPEGYSVSREKKERFSLILESASTNQTSMYLCASRRTVGANVLTFGAGSRLTVL.

This clonotype was seen only a few times. The chain couples TRBV6-2 or TRBV6-3 to TRBJ2-3, with 12 bases lining up with TRBD2. This CDR3 contains 16 residues. From germline, CDR1 is MNHEY and CDR2 SVGEGT. Losses at the gene ends were 7 bases for V and 2 bases for J; bases not matched to a gene: 7. The CDR3 DNA reads as TGTGCCAGCACCCGACTAGCGGGGGCAACCACAGATACGCAGTATTTT. As protein: CASTRLAGATTDTQYF.

This clonotype showed up just once. The J gene is TRBJ2-1, the V gene TRBV5-1; TRBD1 is a possible D gene (7 bases). The J call could be wrong; TRBJ2-7 is a better fit for the DNA end. CDR1 and CDR2 from the germline V gene are SGHRS and YFSETQ. The CDR3 length is 16 residues. CDR3 sequence reads: CASSFAGGTVYNEQYF. The DNA for the CDR3 is TGCGCCAGCAGCTTTGCGGGCGGGACAGTCTACAATGAGCAGTACTTC.

This clonotype was found a few times. The chain has TRBV6-2 or TRBV6-3 and TRBJ2-5; perhaps TRBD1 as D (6 bases). Germline-derived CDR1 and CDR2 are MNHEY and SVGEGT. The CDR3 spans 12 residues. The V end was cut by 11 bases, the J end by 7 bases, with 17 bases between. CDR3 nucleotides: TGTGCCGTAGACAGGCCTGAAGGGACCCAGTACTTC. Protein product: CAVDRPEGTQYF.

The rearrangement joins TRBV21-1 to TRBJ2-2. TRBV21-1 is reported as a pseudogene. This CDR3 region has 14 residues. The CDR3 bases are TGTGCCAGCAGCGGACGGGTTGCCACCGGGGAGCTGTTTTTT. This translates into CASSGRVATGELFF.

This clonotype was seen a few times. The gene calls are TRBV10-2 and TRBJ2-7; D is undetermined. The V end lost 2 bases, the J end lost 2 bases, and 7 bases lay between the germline ends. Germline-derived CDR1 and CDR2 are WSHSY and SAAADI. The CDR3 runs to 13 residues. CDR3 loop: CASSEAHTYEQYF. For the CDR3, the DNA is TGCGCCAGCAGTGAGGCCCACACCTACGAGCAGTACTTC.

The chain joins TRBV5-5 to TRBJ2-5; 10 bases line up with TRBD2. The CDR3 is 14 residues long. The V gene end was trimmed by 2 bases and the J gene end by 5 bases; junction bases not matched to a gene: 3. Germline assignment: CDR1 SGHKS and CDR2 YYEKEE (reference sequence). The CDR3 here is CASSFSGGMETQYF. The CDR3 DNA reads as TGTGCCAGCAGCTTTAGCGGGGGGATGGAGACCCAGTACTTC.

The chain recombines TRBV6-6 with TRBJ1-5, with D possibly matching TRBD1 (5 bases). The CDR3 is 15 residues long. Trimming cost V 11 bases and J 0 bases, with 17 bases left between them. The germline V gene encodes CDR1 MNHNY and CDR2 SVGAGI (reference sequence). The CDR3 DNA reads as TGTGCCCCTAGTGGGGCAGTTAATAGCAATCAGCCCCAGCATTTT. Protein product: CAPSGAVNSNQPQHF.

This chain joins TRBV6-6 and TRBJ2-1, with 8 positions matching TRBD2. The germline V gene has CDR1 MNHNY and CDR2 SVGAGI (reference sequence). V was pared by 6 bases and J by 6 bases, with 10 bases of the junction left unmatched. The CDR3 sequence is 15 residues long. The CDR3 nucleotides read TGTGCCAGCAGGGAGAGCGGGGGAGGCGGCAATGAGCAGTTCTTC. Its translation: CASRESGGGGNEQFF.

Many counts were recorded for this clonotype. The chain joins TRBV7-9 to TRBJ2-6, with a tentative D call TRBD2 (6 bases). Trimming stripped 3 bases from V and 13 bases from J, with 13 bases between. Germline assignment: CDR1 SEHNR and CDR2 FQNEAQ (reference sequence). This CDR3 contains 13 residues. The CDR3 reads CASSFDSAGVLTF. The CDR3 region has the DNA TGTGCCAGCAGCTTTGACTCGGCGGGGGTCCTGACTTTC.

The V call is TRBV4-1, the J call TRBJ1-6; D is undetermined. Trimming took 0 bases from V and 7 from J, leaving 10 bases between them. The CDR3 runs 15 residues. CDR1 is MGHRA, CDR2 YSYEKL, per germline. CDR3 in amino acids: CASSQDIIGNSPLHF. CDR3 bases: TGCGCCAGCAGCCAAGATATTATAGGGAATTCACCCCTCCACTTT.

This rearrangement joins TRBV14 to TRBJ1-2; no definite D call. The ends were cut back, 0 bases at V and 13 bases at J, with 21 bases in the middle. This CDR3 contains 15 residues. CDR1 is SGHDN and CDR2 is FVKESK in the germline V gene. CDR3 bases: TGTGCCAGCAGCCAAGACGAGGGCGCTAACTATGGACCCACCTTC. It specifies CASSQDEGANYGPTF.

CDR3 nucleotide sequence: TGTGCCAGCAGCTTACAGGGGGAGGGTAATTCACCCCTCCACTTT. Amino acid sequence: CASSLQGEGNSPLHF. The chain uses TRBV11-2 and TRBJ1-6, with 7 bases that match TRBD1. This CDR3 has 15 amino acids. After removal of 2 bases from V and 6 bases from J, the junction contained 4 bases not matched to a gene. The germline V gene encodes CDR1 SGHAT and CDR2 FQNNGV.

This chain uses TRBV18 with TRBJ2-3, with 7 bases matching TRBD1. The CDR3 consists of 15 residues. CDR1 and CDR2 from the germline V gene are KGHSH and LQKENI. V trimming: 5 bases; J trimming: 2 bases; junction bases outside the gene matches: 7. The CDR3 sequence: CASSSRTGATDTQYF. Written as DNA, the CDR3 is TGTGCCAGCTCATCTCGTACAGGGGCCACAGATACGCAGTATTTT.

This clonotype was seen a few times. The V call is TRBV2, the J call TRBJ2-5, with a tentative D call TRBD1 (7 bases). Trimming took off 7 bases at V and 4 bases at J, with 13 bases between the two ends. The CDR3 covers 13 residues. CDR1 SNHLY and CDR2 FYNNEI come from the germline V gene. DNA for the CDR3: TGTGCCAGCAAAGGGGGGACAGCAGAGACCCAGTACTTC. It encodes CASKGGTAETQYF. The complete variable domain, with remaining parts taken from reference TRBV2 and TRBJ2-5, reads EPEVTQTPSHQVTQMGQEVILRCVPISNHLYFYWYRQILGQKVEFLVSFYNNEISEKSEIFDDQFSVERPDGSNFTLKIRSTKLEDSAMYFCASKGGTAETQYFGPGTRLLVL.

The CDR3 here is CASSLVGGGSNYGYTF. The CDR3 coding sequence is TGTGCCAGCAGCTTAGTCGGCGGCGGAAGTAACTATGGCTACACCTTC. V usage is TRBV7-2 and J usage is TRBJ1-2, with unresolved D. Germline-derived CDR1 and CDR2 are SGHTA and FQGNSA. The CDR3 has 16 residues. V shed 1 base and J shed 1 base, with 13 bases lying between them.